These T cell receptor beta chains were read from a single sample in a study of cytomegalovirus exposure and HLA in healthy donors. The repertoire was sequenced with immunoSEQ multiplex PCR; TCRdb's copy has only in-frame clones and lacks some. Of about 130,000 clones in the sample, 80% are singletons; the top ten hold over 3%. Sequencing used PBMCs. These receptors came from a woman between 40 and 50 years old in good health and CMV-seronegative. Both conserved end residues are part of each CDR3. The order of the fields is V gene, J gene, clone size, D gene, CDR3 DNA, CDR3 protein. The D gene is left open where the match is weak. The size field is filled for only some rows; it gives once, few, many or a size class.

v_gene: TRBV25-1
j_gene: TRBJ1-1
abundance: few
d_gene: NA
CDR3nt: TGTGCCAGCAGTTCCTTCACAGGCGGGGGGTACACTGAAGCTTTCTTT
CDR3aa: CASSSFTGGGYTEAFF

v_gene: TRBV6-6
j_gene: TRBJ2-6
abundance: few
d_gene: TRBD1
CDR3nt: TGTGCCAGCAGAAGGGACCGGGACAGTTCCCTCGTCCTGACTTTC
CDR3aa: CASRRDRDSSLVLTF

v_gene: TRBV6-1
j_gene: TRBJ1-6
abundance: few
d_gene: NA
CDR3nt: TGTGCCAGCGGGGGGACGGATAATTCACCCCTCCACTTT
CDR3aa: CASGGTDNSPLHF

v_gene: TRBV4-1
j_gene: TRBJ2-1
abundance: NA
d_gene: TRBD1
CDR3nt: TGCGCCAGCAGCCGCTTGACAGGGGTCAATGAGCAGTTCTTC
CDR3aa: CASSRLTGVNEQFF

v_gene: TRBV6-4
j_gene: TRBJ1-1
abundance: NA
d_gene: NA
CDR3nt: TGTGCCAGCAGTCCCGAGGGGGTGAACACTGAAGCTTTCTTT
CDR3aa: CASSPEGVNTEAFF

v_gene: TRBV7-9
j_gene: TRBJ2-2
abundance: few
d_gene: NA
CDR3nt: TGTGCCAGCAGCTTTCCAGGGTCGATAGTCGGGGAGCTGTTTTTT
CDR3aa: CASSFPGSIVGELFF

v_gene: TRBV5-4
j_gene: TRBJ2-3
abundance: NA
d_gene: TRBD2
CDR3nt: TGTGCCAGCAGCTTGAAACTAGCGGCCTCCACAGATACGCAGTATTTT
CDR3aa: CASSLKLAASTDTQYF

v_gene: TRBV9
j_gene: TRBJ2-1
abundance: NA
d_gene: NA
CDR3nt: TGTGCCAGCAGCGTAGCCGGTTCTTGGAATGAGCAGTTCTTC
CDR3aa: CASSVAGSWNEQFF

v_gene: TRBV6-1
j_gene: TRBJ2-5
abundance: few
d_gene: TRBD2
CDR3nt: TGTGCCAGCAGTGTAACCGGGACTAGCGGGAGTGAGACCCAGTACTTC
CDR3aa: CASSVTGTSGSETQYF

v_gene: TRBV2
j_gene: TRBJ2-5
abundance: NA
d_gene: NA
CDR3nt: TGTGCCAGCAGTGAACAACAAGAGACCCAGTACTTC
CDR3aa: CASSEQQETQYF

v_gene: TRBV27
j_gene: TRBJ2-3
abundance: NA
d_gene: NA
CDR3nt: TGTGCCAGCAGTTTAGCGAGAGACACAGATACGCAGTATTTT
CDR3aa: CASSLARDTDTQYF

v_gene: TRBV7-2
j_gene: TRBJ1-2
abundance: NA
d_gene: TRBD1
CDR3nt: TGTGCCAGCAGGACCGGACAGGGTGGTAGCTACACCTTC
CDR3aa: CASRTGQGGSYTF

v_gene: TRBV28
j_gene: TRBJ1-6
abundance: NA
d_gene: NA
CDR3nt: TGTGCCAGCGAAGCGGGTTTGTATTCACCCCTCCACTTT
CDR3aa: CASEAGLYSPLHF

v_gene: TRBV4-2
j_gene: TRBJ2-7
abundance: many
d_gene: TRBD1
CDR3nt: TGTGCCAGCAGCCAAGCCGGGACAGGGGGCGAGCAGTACTTC
CDR3aa: CASSQAGTGGEQYF

v_gene: TRBV19
j_gene: TRBJ2-2
abundance: NA
d_gene: NA
CDR3nt: TGTGCCAGTAGTCCTTATACCGGGGAGCTGTTTTTT
CDR3aa: CASSPYTGELFF

v_gene: TRBV4-2
j_gene: TRBJ1-6
abundance: few
d_gene: NA
CDR3nt: TGTGCCAGCAGCCAAGATCTGTACACCGAATCACCCCTCCACTTT
CDR3aa: CASSQDLYTESPLHF

v_gene: TRBV7-3
j_gene: TRBJ2-3
abundance: NA
d_gene: NA
CDR3nt: TGTGCCAGCAGCTTAACGGGGCTAGCGCAAATTAGCACAGATACGCAGTATTTT
CDR3aa: CASSLTGLAQISTDTQYF

v_gene: TRBV10-3
j_gene: TRBJ2-3
abundance: few
d_gene: TRBD1
CDR3nt: TGTGCCATCAGTGGCCCGGGACAGGGTGGGGATACGCAGTATTTT
CDR3aa: CAISGPGQGGDTQYF

v_gene: TRBV5-4
j_gene: TRBJ1-2
abundance: NA
d_gene: NA
CDR3nt: TGTGCCAGCAGCTTGGGGGGACAAAACTATGGCTACACCTTC
CDR3aa: CASSLGGQNYGYTF

v_gene: TRBV7-2
j_gene: TRBJ2-7
abundance: NA
d_gene: TRBD1
CDR3nt: TGTGCCAGCAGCTTTGGCGGGACAGGGTCGCTGGAGCAGTACTTC
CDR3aa: CASSFGGTGSLEQYF

v_gene: TRBV4-1
j_gene: TRBJ1-1
abundance: NA
d_gene: NA
CDR3nt: TGCGCCAGCAGCCAAGGCGGGGCGAGCACTGAAGCTTTCTTT
CDR3aa: CASSQGGASTEAFF

v_gene: TRBV7-2
j_gene: TRBJ2-2
abundance: NA
d_gene: NA
CDR3nt: TGTGCCAGCAGCCTCGGAGCCGGGGAGCTGTTTTTT
CDR3aa: CASSLGAGELFF

v_gene: TRBV6-6
j_gene: TRBJ1-1
abundance: once
d_gene: TRBD1
CDR3nt: TGTGCCAGCACCGGGGACAGGGTGAACACTGAAGCTTTCTTT
CDR3aa: CASTGDRVNTEAFF

v_gene: TRBV4-1
j_gene: TRBJ2-7
abundance: once
d_gene: TRBD2
CDR3nt: TGCGCCAGCAGCTCCCGAGGGACTAGCGGCTCCTACGAGCAGTACTTC
CDR3aa: CASSSRGTSGSYEQYF

v_gene: TRBV11-2
j_gene: TRBJ1-1
abundance: NA
d_gene: NA
CDR3nt: TGTGCCAGCAGCTTACGGGGGGGAGGGGGCACTGAAGCTTTCTTT
CDR3aa: CASSLRGGGGTEAFF

v_gene: TRBV18
j_gene: TRBJ2-2
abundance: once
d_gene: TRBD2
CDR3nt: TGTGCCAGCTCACCGGGGACTAGCGGCACCGGGGAGCTGTTTTTT
CDR3aa: CASSPGTSGTGELFF

v_gene: TRBV15
j_gene: TRBJ2-7
abundance: NA
d_gene: TRBD1
CDR3nt: TGTGCCACCAGCCCTAGGGACAGCTACTACGAGCAGTACTTC
CDR3aa: CATSPRDSYYEQYF

v_gene: TRBV6-5
j_gene: TRBJ2-7
abundance: NA
d_gene: NA
CDR3nt: TGTGCCAGCAAGTACGTCGGTCACTACGAGCAGTACTTC
CDR3aa: CASKYVGHYEQYF

v_gene: TRBV14
j_gene: TRBJ2-1
abundance: NA
d_gene: NA
CDR3nt: TGTGCCAGCAGCCTGACAGGTCGGCAGTTCTTC
CDR3aa: CASSLTGRQFF

v_gene: TRBV5-1
j_gene: TRBJ1-4
abundance: few
d_gene: TRBD1
CDR3nt: TGCGCCAGCAGCTTGGATTCAGGGGGCCGTGAAAAACTGTTTTTT
CDR3aa: CASSLDSGGREKLFF

v_gene: TRBV6-1
j_gene: TRBJ1-1
abundance: NA
d_gene: TRBD1
CDR3nt: TGTGCCAGCAGTGAAAGGGACAGGGGCACTGAAGCTTTCTTT
CDR3aa: CASSERDRGTEAFF

v_gene: TRBV2
j_gene: TRBJ1-2
abundance: NA
d_gene: NA
CDR3nt: TGTGCCAGCAGTGAATCCGGGGGCTATGGCTACACCTTC
CDR3aa: CASSESGGYGYTF

v_gene: TRBV7-2
j_gene: TRBJ2-1
abundance: NA
d_gene: TRBD2
CDR3nt: TGTGCCAGCAGCTTAGAAGGGACTAGCGGGGGCTATGAGCAGTTCTTC
CDR3aa: CASSLEGTSGGYEQFF

v_gene: TRBV9
j_gene: TRBJ2-7
abundance: once
d_gene: TRBD2
CDR3nt: TGTGCCAGCAGCGAGGGGCCTAGCGGAAATACCTACGAGCAGTACTTC
CDR3aa: CASSEGPSGNTYEQYF

v_gene: TRBV29-1
j_gene: TRBJ2-2
abundance: NA
d_gene: TRBD2
CDR3nt: TGCAGCGTAGGGACTAGCGGGGCCGGGACCGGGGAGCTGTTTTTT
CDR3aa: CSVGTSGAGTGELFF

v_gene: TRBV6-5
j_gene: TRBJ2-5
abundance: NA
d_gene: NA
CDR3nt: TGTGCCAGCAGTTATTCCGGCCAAGAGACCCAGTACTTC
CDR3aa: CASSYSGQETQYF

v_gene: TRBV6-1
j_gene: TRBJ1-1
abundance: NA
d_gene: NA
CDR3nt: TGTGCCAGCAGTGAAGGGGGCGGGGGGACTGAAGCTTTCTTT
CDR3aa: CASSEGGGGTEAFF

v_gene: TRBV5-4
j_gene: TRBJ2-1
abundance: few
d_gene: TRBD2
CDR3nt: TGTGCCAGCAGCCCCCCGGGACTAGCCGTCAATGAGCAGTTCTTC
CDR3aa: CASSPPGLAVNEQFF

v_gene: TRBV7-2
j_gene: TRBJ2-7
abundance: NA
d_gene: TRBD2
CDR3nt: TGTGCCAGCAGCTTAACAGCGGGAGTCCCCTACGAGCAGTACTTC
CDR3aa: CASSLTAGVPYEQYF

v_gene: TRBV4-1
j_gene: TRBJ2-3
abundance: NA
d_gene: TRBD2
CDR3nt: TGCGCCAGCAGCCAGGCACTAGCGGGGGGTGCGGATACGCAGTATTTT
CDR3aa: CASSQALAGGADTQYF

v_gene: TRBV9
j_gene: TRBJ2-3
abundance: NA
d_gene: TRBD2
CDR3nt: TGTGCCAGCAGCGTCTCTAGCGGGGGGGTCTCAGATACGCAGTATTTT
CDR3aa: CASSVSSGGVSDTQYF

v_gene: TRBV5-4
j_gene: TRBJ2-7
abundance: NA
d_gene: NA
CDR3nt: TGTGCCAGCAGAATCGGGGGCTCCTACGAGCAGTACTTC
CDR3aa: CASRIGGSYEQYF

v_gene: TRBV4-2
j_gene: TRBJ1-1
abundance: NA
d_gene: TRBD1
CDR3nt: TGTGCCAGCAGCCAAGATCAAGGGAGAGGGGGCAGGCGCACTGAAGCTTTCTTT
CDR3aa: CASSQDQGRGGRRTEAFF

v_gene: TRBV7-2
j_gene: TRBJ2-2
abundance: NA
d_gene: NA
CDR3nt: TGTGCCAGCAGCTTAGTTCGAGGACAGGGGGAGCTGTTTTTT
CDR3aa: CASSLVRGQGELFF

v_gene: TRBV2
j_gene: TRBJ1-2
abundance: NA
d_gene: NA
CDR3nt: TGTGCCAGCAGCCTTAATTCGGCCAGGGTCGGAGGCTACACCTTC
CDR3aa: CASSLNSARVGGYTF

v_gene: TRBV5-1
j_gene: TRBJ2-7
abundance: NA
d_gene: TRBD1
CDR3nt: TGCGCCAGCAGCTTGGAACAACAGGGGGCGTCATTTTTC
CDR3aa: CASSLEQQGASFF

v_gene: TRBV7-2
j_gene: TRBJ2-1
abundance: NA
d_gene: NA
CDR3nt: TGTGCCAGCAGCGGAGTGGGAGTGAACATCAATGAGCAGTTCTTC
CDR3aa: CASSGVGVNINEQFF

v_gene: TRBV4-3
j_gene: TRBJ2-1
abundance: NA
d_gene: NA
CDR3nt: TGCGCCAGCAGCCTAACCTGGACGTACGGGACCTACAATGAGCAGTTCTTC
CDR3aa: CASSLTWTYGTYNEQFF

v_gene: TRBV19
j_gene: TRBJ2-7
abundance: NA
d_gene: TRBD1
CDR3nt: TGTGCCAGTAGTATCAGGAGGGGACAGGGGTACGAGCAGTACTTC
CDR3aa: CASSIRRGQGYEQYF

v_gene: TRBV5-1
j_gene: TRBJ2-7
abundance: NA
d_gene: NA
CDR3nt: TGCGCCAGCAGCTTCGGGGGGCCTTCCCGCCACGAGCAGTACTTC
CDR3aa: CASSFGGPSRHEQYF

v_gene: TRBV6-5
j_gene: TRBJ1-1
abundance: NA
d_gene: TRBD1
CDR3nt: TGTGCCAGCAGTTCAGGGGGCACTGAAGCTTTCTTT
CDR3aa: CASSSGGTEAFF

v_gene: TRBV27
j_gene: TRBJ1-1
abundance: NA
d_gene: NA
CDR3nt: TGTGCCAGCAGTTTAGCAGGATTGAACACTGAAGCTTTCTTT
CDR3aa: CASSLAGLNTEAFF

v_gene: TRBV28
j_gene: TRBJ1-6
abundance: NA
d_gene: NA
CDR3nt: TGTGCCAGCAGTCCCCCCGTCGGTCTTAATTCACCCCTCCACTTT
CDR3aa: CASSPPVGLNSPLHF

v_gene: TRBV7-9
j_gene: TRBJ1-6
abundance: NA
d_gene: NA
CDR3nt: TGTGCCAGCAGCAGTGGGGGAGGAGACTATAATTCACCCCTCCACTTT
CDR3aa: CASSSGGGDYNSPLHF

v_gene: TRBV14
j_gene: TRBJ1-1
abundance: few
d_gene: TRBD1
CDR3nt: TGTGCCAGCAGCCCCCTAGACAGGGTCACTGAAGCTTTCTTT
CDR3aa: CASSPLDRVTEAFF

v_gene: TRBV4-2
j_gene: TRBJ1-5
abundance: NA
d_gene: NA
CDR3nt: TGTGCCAGCAGCCTAGGCCAGGGCGATCAGCCCCAGCATTTT
CDR3aa: CASSLGQGDQPQHF

v_gene: TRBV6-5
j_gene: TRBJ1-5
abundance: NA
d_gene: NA
CDR3nt: TGTGCCAGCAGTTACTCAGCAGGAATGGGTGGACCCCAGCATTTT
CDR3aa: CASSYSAGMGGPQHF

v_gene: TRBV5-1
j_gene: TRBJ2-2
abundance: NA
d_gene: TRBD1
CDR3nt: TGCGCCAGCAGGCGTACAGGGGACACCGGGGAGCTGTTTTTT
CDR3aa: CASRRTGDTGELFF